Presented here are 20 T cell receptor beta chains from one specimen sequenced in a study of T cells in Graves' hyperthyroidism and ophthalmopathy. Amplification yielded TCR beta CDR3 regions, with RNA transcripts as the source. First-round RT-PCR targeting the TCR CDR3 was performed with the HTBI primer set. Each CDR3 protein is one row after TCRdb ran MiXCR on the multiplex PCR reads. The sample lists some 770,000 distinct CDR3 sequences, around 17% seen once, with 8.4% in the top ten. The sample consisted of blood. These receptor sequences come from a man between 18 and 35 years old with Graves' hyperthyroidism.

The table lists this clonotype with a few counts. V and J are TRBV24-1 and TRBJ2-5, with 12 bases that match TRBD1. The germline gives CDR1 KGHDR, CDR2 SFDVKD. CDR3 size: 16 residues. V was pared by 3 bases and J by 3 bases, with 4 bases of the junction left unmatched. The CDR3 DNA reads TGTGCCACCAGTGATCCCGGGACAGGGGGCGAAGAGACCCAGTACTTC. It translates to CATSDPGTGGEETQYF.

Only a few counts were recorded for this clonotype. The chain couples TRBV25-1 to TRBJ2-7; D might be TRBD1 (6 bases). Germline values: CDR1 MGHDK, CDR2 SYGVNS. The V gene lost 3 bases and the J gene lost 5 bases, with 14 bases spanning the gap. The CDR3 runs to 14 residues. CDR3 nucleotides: TGTGCCAGCAGTGATCTACAGGGCACCCACGAGCAGTACTTC. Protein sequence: CASSDLQGTHEQYF.

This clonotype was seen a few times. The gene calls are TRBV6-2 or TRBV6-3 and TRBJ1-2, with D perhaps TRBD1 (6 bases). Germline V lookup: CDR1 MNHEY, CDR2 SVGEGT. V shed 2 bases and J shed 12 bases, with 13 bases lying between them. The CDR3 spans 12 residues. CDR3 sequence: CASSYTGGANTF. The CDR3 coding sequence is TGTGCCAGCAGTTACACCGGGGGCGCTAACACCTTC.

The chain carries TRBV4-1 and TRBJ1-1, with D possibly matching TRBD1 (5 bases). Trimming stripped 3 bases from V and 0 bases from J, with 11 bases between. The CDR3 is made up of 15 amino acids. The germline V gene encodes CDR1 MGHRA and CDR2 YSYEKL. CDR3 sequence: CASSHRAGLNTEAFF. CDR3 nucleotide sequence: TGCGCCAGCAGCCACCGTGCAGGGCTGAACACTGAAGCTTTCTTT.

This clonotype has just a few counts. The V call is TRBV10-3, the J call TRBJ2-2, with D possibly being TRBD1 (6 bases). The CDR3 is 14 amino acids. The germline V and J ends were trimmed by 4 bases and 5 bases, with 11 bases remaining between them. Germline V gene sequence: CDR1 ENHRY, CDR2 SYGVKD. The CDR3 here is CAISGGPGTGELFF. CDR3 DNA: TGTGCCATCAGTGGGGGGCCAGGAACCGGGGAGCTGTTTTTT.

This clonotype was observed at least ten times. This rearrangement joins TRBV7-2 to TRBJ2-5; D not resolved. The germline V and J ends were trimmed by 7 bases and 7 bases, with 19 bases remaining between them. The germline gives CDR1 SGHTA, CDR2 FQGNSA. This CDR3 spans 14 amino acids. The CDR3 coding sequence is TGTGCCAGCAACGCCCTAGGGTCTTACGTGACCCAGTACTTC. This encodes CASNALGSYVTQYF.

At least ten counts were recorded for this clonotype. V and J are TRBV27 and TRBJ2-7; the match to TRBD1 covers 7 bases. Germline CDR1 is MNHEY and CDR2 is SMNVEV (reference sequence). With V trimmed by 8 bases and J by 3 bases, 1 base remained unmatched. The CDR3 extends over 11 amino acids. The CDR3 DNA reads TGTGCCAGCGGGACAGTCTACGAGCAGTACTTC. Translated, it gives CASGTVYEQYF.

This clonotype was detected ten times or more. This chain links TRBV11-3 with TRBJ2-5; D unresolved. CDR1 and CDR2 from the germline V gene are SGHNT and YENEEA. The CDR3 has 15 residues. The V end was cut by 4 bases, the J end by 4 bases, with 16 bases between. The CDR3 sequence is CASSSGRAVGETQYF. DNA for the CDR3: TGTGCCAGCAGCTCAGGCCGTGCGGTGGGAGAGACCCAGTACTTC.

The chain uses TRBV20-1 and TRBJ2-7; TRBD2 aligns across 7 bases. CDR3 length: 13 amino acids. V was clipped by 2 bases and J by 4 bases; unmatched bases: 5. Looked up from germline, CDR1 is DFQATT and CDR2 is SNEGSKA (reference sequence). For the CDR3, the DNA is TGCAGTGCTAGACAAGGGACTAAATACGAGCAGTACTTC. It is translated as CSARQGTKYEQYF.

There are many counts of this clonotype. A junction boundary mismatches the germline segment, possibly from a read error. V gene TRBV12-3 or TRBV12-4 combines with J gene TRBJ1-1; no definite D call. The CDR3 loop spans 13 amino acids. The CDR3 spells CASSFTRNTEAFF. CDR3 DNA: TGCGCCAGCAGTTTTACTCGGAACACTGAAGCTTTCTTT.

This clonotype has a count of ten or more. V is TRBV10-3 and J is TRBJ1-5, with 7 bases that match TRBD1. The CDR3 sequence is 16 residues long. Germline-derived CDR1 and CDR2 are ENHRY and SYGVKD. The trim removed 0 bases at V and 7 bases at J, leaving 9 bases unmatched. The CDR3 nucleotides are TGTGCCATCAGTGAGTCGAGGTGGGACAGTTTCCAGCCCCAGCATTTT. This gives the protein CAISESRWDSFQPQHF.

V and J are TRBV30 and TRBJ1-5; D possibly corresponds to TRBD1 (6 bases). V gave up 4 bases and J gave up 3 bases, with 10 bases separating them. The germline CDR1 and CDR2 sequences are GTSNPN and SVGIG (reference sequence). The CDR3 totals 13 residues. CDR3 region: CAWTTGPNQPQHF. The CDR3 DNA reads TGTGCCTGGACCACAGGGCCCAATCAGCCCCAGCATTTT.

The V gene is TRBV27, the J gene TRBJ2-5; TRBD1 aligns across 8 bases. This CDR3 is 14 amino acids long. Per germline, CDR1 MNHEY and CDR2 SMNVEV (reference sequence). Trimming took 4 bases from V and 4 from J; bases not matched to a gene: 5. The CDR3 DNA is TGTGCCAGCAGTTCCTGGACAGGGACAGAGACCCAGTACTTC. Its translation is CASSSWTGTETQYF.

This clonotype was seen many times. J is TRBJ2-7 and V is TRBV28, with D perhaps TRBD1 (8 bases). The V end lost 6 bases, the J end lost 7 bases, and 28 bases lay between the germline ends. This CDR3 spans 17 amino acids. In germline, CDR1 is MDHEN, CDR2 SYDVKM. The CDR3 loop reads CASRSTFRGLAVEEQYF. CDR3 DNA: TGTGCCAGCAGGTCTACGTTCAGGGGGCTAGCGGTCGAAGAGCAGTACTTC.

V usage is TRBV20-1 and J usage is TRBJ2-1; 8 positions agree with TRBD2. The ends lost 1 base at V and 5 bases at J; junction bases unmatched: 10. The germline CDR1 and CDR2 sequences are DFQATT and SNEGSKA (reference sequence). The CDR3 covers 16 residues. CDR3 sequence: CSARVTGREVHNEQFF. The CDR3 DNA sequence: TGCAGTGCTAGAGTAACGGGGCGGGAGGTCCACAATGAGCAGTTCTTC.

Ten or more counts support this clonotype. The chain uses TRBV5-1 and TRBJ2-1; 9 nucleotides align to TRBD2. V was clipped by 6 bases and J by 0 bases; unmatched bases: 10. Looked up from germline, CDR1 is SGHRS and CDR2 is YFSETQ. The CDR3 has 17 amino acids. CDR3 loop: CASTPIAGVSSYNEQFF. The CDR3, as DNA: TGCGCCAGCACTCCAATAGCGGGAGTGAGCTCCTACAATGAGCAGTTCTTC.

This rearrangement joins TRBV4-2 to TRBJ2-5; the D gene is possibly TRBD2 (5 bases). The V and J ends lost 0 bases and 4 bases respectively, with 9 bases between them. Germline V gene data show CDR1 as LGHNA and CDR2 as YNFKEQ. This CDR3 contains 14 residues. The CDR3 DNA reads TGTGCCAGCAGCCAAGAGCTGGGAGCAGAGACCCAGTACTTC. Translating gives CASSQELGAETQYF.

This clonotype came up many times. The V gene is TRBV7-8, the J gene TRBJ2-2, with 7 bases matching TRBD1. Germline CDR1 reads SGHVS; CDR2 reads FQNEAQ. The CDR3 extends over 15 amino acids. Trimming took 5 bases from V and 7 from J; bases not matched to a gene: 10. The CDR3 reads CASSLFDRENGELFF. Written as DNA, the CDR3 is TGTGCCAGCAGCCTCTTCGACAGGGAAAACGGGGAGCTGTTTTTT.

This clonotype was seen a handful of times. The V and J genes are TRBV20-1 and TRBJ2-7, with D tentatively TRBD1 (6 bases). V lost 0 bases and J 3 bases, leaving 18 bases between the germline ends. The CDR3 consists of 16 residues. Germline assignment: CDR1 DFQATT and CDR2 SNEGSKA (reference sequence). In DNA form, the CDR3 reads TGCAGTGCTAGAGATATACAGGGCCCCGACATCTACGAGCAGTACTTC. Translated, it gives CSARDIQGPDIYEQYF.

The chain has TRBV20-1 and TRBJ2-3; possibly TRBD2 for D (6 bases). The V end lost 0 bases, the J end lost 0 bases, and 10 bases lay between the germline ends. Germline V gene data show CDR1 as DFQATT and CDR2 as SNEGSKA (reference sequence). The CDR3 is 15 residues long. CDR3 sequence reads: CSARDKGGSTDTQYF. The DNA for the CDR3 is TGCAGTGCTAGAGATAAAGGAGGGAGCACAGATACGCAGTATTTT.